The sequence of this TCR beta chain was determined in a study of shared clonotypes between healthy human individuals. This CDR3 comprises 15 residues. The V gene's germline CDR1 is SGHRS and CDR2 YFSETQ. Trimming removed 1 base from V and 1 base from J, with 11 bases in between. Measured with immunoSEQ multiplex PCR; TCRdb has only the in-frame clones, and not every one. Altogether roughly 2.2 million clones are present, 80% to 95% being singletons, with the ten largest covering about 0.39%. The specimen was naive CD4+ T cells from PBMCs. Subset reported: CD45RA+ positively selected. This clonotype was sampled from a man aged 18 to 35 in good health. Some clones in this sample may be carry-over from other donors' samples. The rearrangement uses TRBV5-1 and TRBJ1-1; no clear D gene. The CDR3: CASSLLPSGNTEAFF. The CDR3 DNA follows: TGCGCCAGCAGCTTGCTGCCCTCGGGGAACACTGAAGCTTTCTTT.